This T cell receptor beta chain was captured by sequencing in a study of blood T cells in healthy people across ages. For the second PCR, which ran for about 7 to 11 cycles, a sample-barcoded 5' primer and a J-beta primer mix were used. One entry per CDR3 protein, called by TCRdb with MiXCR from the 5' RACE reads. The data hold 1,500,000 or so distinct CDR3 sequences, with 35% to 45% observed a single time. Trimming cost V 7 bases and J 4 bases, with 11 bases left between them. Per germline, CDR1 MNHEY and CDR2 SVGAGI. This CDR3 region has 14 residues. A remark on this clonotype: Its antigen is currently unknown.

Whole-study results and caveats: There was a strong correlation between TCR beta diversity and naive T cell percentage. Naive CD4+ cell counts and diversity both ran higher in long-lived than in aged donors.

Input material: blood. The receptor comes from a woman in her late teens or twenties in good health. The chain has TRBV6-5 and TRBJ1-6; no definite D call. The CDR3 sequence: CASNPSRYNSPLHF. As DNA, the CDR3 is TGTGCCAGCAACCCCTCGAGGTATAATTCACCCCTCCACTTT.